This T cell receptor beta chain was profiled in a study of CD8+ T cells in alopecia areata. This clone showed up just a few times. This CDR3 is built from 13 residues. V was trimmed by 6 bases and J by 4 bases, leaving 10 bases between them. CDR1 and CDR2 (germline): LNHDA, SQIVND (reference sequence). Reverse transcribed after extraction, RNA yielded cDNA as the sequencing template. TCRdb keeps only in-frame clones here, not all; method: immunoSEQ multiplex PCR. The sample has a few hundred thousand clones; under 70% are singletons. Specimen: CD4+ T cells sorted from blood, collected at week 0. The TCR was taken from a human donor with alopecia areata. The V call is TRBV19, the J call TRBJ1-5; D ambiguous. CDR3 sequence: CASRDHVNQPQHF. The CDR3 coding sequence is TGTGCCAGTAGGGACCATGTAAATCAGCCCCAGCATTTT.